This T cell receptor beta chain derives from a study of blood T cell repertoires in COVID-19. Study information: Some COVID-19 samples were acute and others convalescent; all came from the United States, Italy and Spain. Sources were T cells, B-cell-depleted T cells, or PBMCs; the material itself was cDNA or gDNA.

Methods used by the authors: From reference gene primer amplification, estimates of nucleated cell counts were derived. Some clones are missing from TCRdb's copy, which holds only in-frame ones; the method was immunoSEQ multiplex PCR. Clone size and V and J calls were adopted from that table, with D and trimming inferred from the DNA. The table lists 25,000 to 35,000 clones, approximately 85% of them singletons, with more than 7.5% in the top ten. In germline, CDR1 is MDHEN, CDR2 SYDVKM. This CDR3 comprises 13 residues. V shed 6 bases and J shed 5 bases, with 13 bases lying between them. This receptor was taken from a man aged 80 or over with active COVID-19. The rearrangement uses TRBV28 and TRBJ1-2; D is uncertain. Sequences were obtained from peripheral blood. The CDR3 sequence is CASSPQLYYGYTF. CDR3 nucleotides: TGTGCCAGCAGCCCTCAGTTGTATTATGGCTACACCTTC.